The rows below give T cell receptor beta chains drawn from one sample of a study of a mutant IDH1 vaccine in newly diagnosed glioma. Assay: immunoSEQ multiplex PCR; the TCRdb copy retains only in-frame clones and omits some. The sample consists of about 38,000 clones, about four fifths of them appearing once. No cognate antigen is known for these TCRs. Specimen: PBMCs, collected from a glioma patient whose treatment included an IDH1 peptide vaccine. Receptors were obtained from a man in his forties with glioma. The CDR3 runs from the conserved cysteine through the conserved F or W. The D gene is left open where the match is weak. Expanded clones are given a class, and other clones once, few, many or no size at all.

>NA|TRBD2|TRBV6-1|TRBJ2-1
TGTGCCAGCAGTGGAGGAGCGGGGGAGTACAATGAGCAGTTCTTC
CASSGGAGEYNEQFF
>NA|NA|TRBV4-1|TRBJ2-5
TGCGCCAGCAGTTTGCCTATGGGCGGAGGAGAAGAGACCCAGTACTTC
CASSLPMGGGEETQYF
>NA|TRBD1|TRBV5-4|TRBJ2-1
TGTGCCAGCAGCCACAGGGGGGCCAATGAGCAGTTCTTC
CASSHRGANEQFF
>few|NA|TRBV6-5|TRBJ2-7
TGTGCCAGCAGTTCCTGGGAGAAACAGTACTTC
CASSSWEKQYF
>NA|NA|TRBV7-9|TRBJ2-7
TGTGCCAGCAGCTTAGTGGCCTCCTACGAGCAGTACTTC
CASSLVASYEQYF
>NA|NA|TRBV10-2|TRBJ1-1
TGCGCCAGCAAGGAGGATGGGGGGCGGAACACTGAAGCTTTCTTT
CASKEDGGRNTEAFF
>NA|NA|TRBV5-8|TRBJ2-1
TGTGCCAGCAGCTCGGTTGACAGTATCGATGAGCAGTTCTTC
CASSSVDSIDEQFF
>NA|NA|TRBV6-1|TRBJ1-1
TGTGCCAGCAGTGGCAGGGGGAACACTGAAGCTTTCTTT
CASSGRGNTEAFF
>NA|NA|TRBV7-9|TRBJ1-5
TGTGCCCTGGGGGCTGATCAGCCCCAGCATTTT
CALGADQPQHF
>once|NA|TRBV30|TRBJ2-7
TGTGCCTGGAGTCTTACAGGGTACTCCTACGAGCAGTACTTC
CAWSLTGYSYEQYF
>NA|TRBD1|TRBV5-4|TRBJ1-1
TGTGCCAGCAGCTTGGGGGGAAACAGGGGGCTTAGTGAAGCTTTCTTT
CASSLGGNRGLSEAFF
>few|NA|TRBV18|TRBJ2-7
TGTGCCAGCTCTCCGGTGGCAGGGCCAACTGTCGAGCAGTACTTC
CASSPVAGPTVEQYF
>few|TRBD1|TRBV4-1|TRBJ2-1
TGCGCCAGCAGCCAAGGAGGTAGGGGGCCGTACAATGAGCAGTTCTTC
CASSQGGRGPYNEQFF
>NA|NA|TRBV10-3|TRBJ1-6
TGTGCCATCAGTGAAGAACGGAATAATTCACCCCTCCACTTT
CAISEERNNSPLHF
>NA|TRBD1|TRBV19|TRBJ1-2
TGTGCCAGTAGATGGGGGGACAGTTCTAACTATGGCTACACCTTC
CASRWGDSSNYGYTF
>NA|NA|TRBV14|TRBJ2-7
TGTGCCAGCAGCCAAACTCTCCAGAGCGGGCAGTACTTC
CASSQTLQSGQYF
>once|TRBD1|TRBV6-5|TRBJ1-3
TGTGCCAGCAGTTACTCCGGGACAGGGGTTGGAAACACCATATATTTT
CASSYSGTGVGNTIYF
>NA|NA|TRBV19|TRBJ2-1
TGTGCCAGTAGTAGTTCCGGTAGTGAGCAGTTCTTC
CASSSSGSEQFF